This TCR beta chain emerged from a study of beta chain features in type 1 diabetes. Notes on the study in general: Among patients with Type 1 diabetes, TCRB CDR3s were moderately but significantly shorter in every one of the four CD4+ subsets.

Expressed TCRB transcripts were sequenced, since all the RNA that had been isolated was reverse transcribed. Samples of naive, central memory and regulatory T cells yielded a mean of around 4 million reads. The method was immunoSEQ multiplex PCR; TCRdb's version includes in-frame clones alone and lacks a portion of them. This repertoire shows roughly 220,000 clones, roughly 16% found once; its top ten account for about 0.092%. The V gene's germline CDR1 is SGHTA and CDR2 FQGNSA. Trimming took off 3 bases at V and 4 bases at J, with 12 bases between the two ends. This CDR3 has 14 amino acids. This clone was counted a few times. Its specificity is not known. About 116 mL of blood, on average, came from one heparinised draw per donor. Populations isolated by sorting all had purity greater than 98%.

The TCR sequence derives from a man aged 25-45 years with type 1 diabetes. The specimen was naive CD4+ T cells from blood. The chain recombines TRBV7-2 with TRBJ1-1; tentatively, D is TRBD1 (5 bases). The CDR3 reads CASSLYGTLTEAFF. Here the CDR3 DNA reads TGTGCCAGCAGCTTGTACGGGACGCTCACTGAAGCTTTCTTT.